Given below is one TCR beta chain in context. Antigen: not known. Deletions cut 4 bases from V and 3 bases from J, with 15 bases between. The CDR3 totals 14 residues. The germline gives CDR1 DFQATT, CDR2 SNEGSKA (reference sequence). Healthy Caucasian individuals from Russia aged roughly 6 to 90 served as donors. Isolation yielded PBMCs, at least 7 million per sample, in every case. Primed by a sample-barcoded 5' primer and a J-beta primer mix, a second PCR proceeded for roughly 7 to 12 cycles. TCRdb re-called the 5' RACE reads with MiXCR, one entry per CDR3 protein. The table records fewer than 2,000,000 distinct CDR3 sequences, about 35% of them present only once. This record comes from a study of blood T cells in healthy people across ages. Findings of the study overall: It was held that diversity estimates obtained from one million T cells represented underestimates.

Sequenced sample: blood. The chain has TRBV20-1 and TRBJ1-1, with D perhaps matching TRBD1 (5 bases). The receptor comes from a woman aged 25 to 39 in good health. The CDR3 is CSAIQLIGDTEAFF. The CDR3 DNA follows: TGCAGTGCTATCCAGTTAATAGGGGACACTGAAGCTTTCTTT.